Below, 10 T cell receptor beta chains from the same sample are listed, as sequenced in a study of blood T cell repertoires in COVID-19. Only in-frame clones appear in the TCRdb table, and some are missing; sequencing was by immunoSEQ multiplex PCR. The sample lists over 350,000 clones; approximately 89% were seen once. The sample comprised PBMCs or T cells enriched from blood (not recorded which). Every receptor here comes from a woman aged 40 to 55 who had been exposed to COVID-19.

The chain uses TRBV7-3 and TRBJ1-2; 7 bases match TRBD1. The length of the CDR3 is 15 residues. Germline V gives CDR1 SGHTA, CDR2 FQGTGA. Trimming at V came to 3 bases and at J to 8 bases, leaving 12 bases not matched to a gene. CDR3 in DNA: TGTGCCAGCAGCTTCAGCGGACAGGCTGGAGGAGGCTACACCTTC. This codes for CASSFSGQAGGGYTF.

The chain has TRBV14 and TRBJ2-7; 9 nucleotides line up with TRBD1. CDR1 is SGHDN and CDR2 is FVKESK in the germline V gene. Trimming took 4 bases from V and 3 from J; bases not matched to a gene: 10. This CDR3 has 16 amino acids. The CDR3 is CASSLSFGGQGYEQYF. The CDR3 nucleotides are TGTGCCAGCAGCCTGAGTTTCGGGGGACAGGGCTACGAGCAGTACTTC. Using reference TRBV14 and TRBJ2-7 for the parts outside the CDR3, the full variable domain is EAGVTQFPSHSVIEKGQTVTLRCDPISGHDNLYWYRRVMGKEIKFLLHFVKESKQDESGMPNNRFLAERTGGTYSTLKVQPAELEDSGVYFCASSLSFGGQGYEQYFGPGTRLTVT.

The chain recombines TRBV19 with TRBJ2-2, with TRBD1 matching over 7 bases. V dropped 10 bases and J dropped 4; count of bases not matched to a gene: 6. CDR3 length: 13 amino acids. Germline V gene sequence: CDR1 LNHDA, CDR2 SQIVND (reference sequence). The DNA of the CDR3 is TGTGCCACGAGACAGGGAAGCACCGGGGAGCTGTTTTTT. This codes for CATRQGSTGELFF. Drawing the rest from reference TRBV19 and TRBJ2-2, the complete variable domain is DGGITQSPKYLFRKEGQNVTLSCEQNLNHDAMYWYRQDPGQGLRLIYYSQIVNDFQKGDIAEGYSVSREKKESFPLTVTSAQKNPTAFYLCATRQGSTGELFFGEGSRLTVL.

The chain carries TRBV10-1 and TRBJ2-7; D possibly corresponds to TRBD1 (6 bases). Germline CDR1 is WNHNN and CDR2 is SYGVQD (reference sequence). Deletions cut 2 bases from V and 2 bases from J, with 16 bases between. This CDR3 is 16 amino acids long. For the CDR3, the DNA is TGCGCCAGCAGTGAGAGGCGACAGGCAGCCGCCTACGAGCAGTACTTC. It yields the protein CASSERRQAAAYEQYF.

This clone was recorded a few times. This chain uses TRBV5-4 with TRBJ1-4; D call uncertain. The CDR3 extends over 16 amino acids. Germline V gene data show CDR1 as SGHNT and CDR2 as YYREEE (reference sequence). The germline V and J ends were trimmed by 4 bases and 4 bases, with 17 bases remaining between them. CDR3 sequence: CASSTHGGGDNEKLFF. CDR3 nucleotide sequence: TGTGCCAGCAGCACTCACGGAGGCGGAGATAATGAAAAACTGTTTTTT. Complete variable domain (other parts from reference TRBV5-4 and TRBJ1-4): ETGVTQSPTHLIKTRGQQVTLRCSSQSGHNTVSWYQQALGQGPQFIFQYYREEENGRGNFPPRFSGLQFPNYSSELNVNALELDDSALYLCASSTHGGGDNEKLFFGSGTQLSVL.

The V call is TRBV14, the J call TRBJ2-3; 7 bases line up with TRBD2. The V segment lost 1 base and the J segment 5 bases; nucleotides outside the gene matches: 9. This CDR3 contains 16 residues. Looked up from germline, CDR1 is SGHDN and CDR2 is FVKESK. CDR3 in DNA: TGTGCCAGCAGCCAAGTCCCTAGCGGATTTAAAGATACGCAGTATTTT. Its protein product is CASSQVPSGFKDTQYF. Based on the CDR3 plus reference TRBV14 and TRBJ2-3, the full variable domain is EAGVTQFPSHSVIEKGQTVTLRCDPISGHDNLYWYRRVMGKEIKFLLHFVKESKQDESGMPNNRFLAERTGGTYSTLKVQPAELEDSGVYFCASSQVPSGFKDTQYFGPGTRLTVL.

The rearrangement joins TRBV12-5 to TRBJ1-3, with no clear D. Germline CDR1 reads LGHNT; CDR2 reads FRNRAP. Deletions cut 3 bases from V and 4 bases from J, with 13 bases between. CDR3 length equals 15 residues. CDR3 nucleotides: TGTGCTAGTGGTTTTGTTGGTCAGGCGGGAAACACCATATATTTT. Amino acid sequence: CASGFVGQAGNTIYF.

The chain joins TRBV5-6 to TRBJ2-5, with 10 nucleotides matching TRBD1. The CDR3 is 15 amino acids. V lost 2 bases, J lost 4 bases, and 5 bases stayed unmatched. Germline V gives CDR1 SGHDT, CDR2 YYEEEE. CDR3 amino acids: CASSLPGQGLETQYF. CDR3 sequence (DNA): TGTGCCAGCAGCTTACCGGGACAGGGGTTAGAGACCCAGTACTTC.

The rearrangement joins TRBV5-1 to TRBJ2-2; no reliable D call. The CDR3 has 15 amino acids. V lost 0 bases, J lost 0 bases, and 6 bases lay in between. CDR1 is SGHRS, CDR2 YFSETQ, per germline. This chain's CDR3 is CASSLAVSNTGELFF. The DNA for the CDR3 is TGCGCCAGCAGCTTGGCGGTTTCGAACACCGGGGAGCTGTTTTTT.

The chain recombines TRBV5-1 with TRBJ1-3, with TRBD1 as a possible D gene (6 bases). This CDR3 has 16 residues. Germline CDR1 reads SGHRS; CDR2 reads YFSETQ. Trimming stripped 4 bases from V and 0 bases from J, with 14 bases between. The DNA for the CDR3 is TGCGCCAGCAGCCAACCTGACAGGTACTCTGGAAACACCATATATTTT. Residues: CASSQPDRYSGNTIYF.